This T cell receptor beta chain derives from a study of response to subunit inactivated influenza vaccine. Study results and limitations: The authors proposed limited new T cell recruitment per seasonal influenza vaccination.

The V end lost 0 bases, the J end lost 3 bases, and 8 bases lay between the germline ends. In germline, CDR1 is SGHDT, CDR2 YYEEEE. The CDR3 is 14 amino acids. This clonotype was seen a few times. Its target is not known. TCRdb redid the calling of the RT-PCR reads with MiXCR, one entry per CDR3 protein. The sample consists of roughly 760,000 distinct CDR3 sequences, approximately 21% of them appearing once. The TCR comes from a man aged 50 to 60 who received an inactivated influenza vaccine. Here the sequenced sample was PBMCs from blood, taken about 5 days after vaccination. The chain recombines TRBV5-6 with TRBJ2-3; no reliable D call. The CDR3 region has the DNA TGTGCCAGCAGCTTGGGTGCGAGGACAGATACGCAGTATTTT. Amino acids: CASSLGARTDTQYF.